Listed here are 19 T cell receptor beta chains from one sample, sequenced in a study of T cell responses to AZD1222 COVID-19 vaccine. Measured with immunoSEQ multiplex PCR; TCRdb has only the in-frame clones, and not every one. Found here are some 140,000 clones, roughly 90% of them singletons; the top ten hold about 5.5%. The material sequenced was peripheral blood, taken on day 0 of AZD1222 vaccination. These TCRs come from an adult in good health.

The chain carries TRBV6-2 or TRBV6-3 and TRBJ1-5; TRBD1 matches 10 bases. The CDR3 has 15 residues. The junction had 7 bases not matched to a gene; V was cut back by 4 bases and J by 7 bases. The germline gives CDR1 MNHEY, CDR2 SVGEGT. CDR3 coding DNA: TGTGCCAGCAGTTTCCTCGGGACAGGGGCGCAGCCCCAGCATTTT. Translation gives CASSFLGTGAQPQHF.

The CDR3, as DNA: TGTGCCAGCAGCGCCCAGGGAAGCAGCCTCCTGTACGAGCAGTACTTC. The encoded protein is CASSAQGSSLLYEQYF. The chain uses TRBV11-2 and TRBJ2-7; possible D gene TRBD1, 5 bases. V dropped 5 bases and J dropped 4 bases, with 21 bases sitting between them. The germline CDR1 and CDR2 sequences are SGHAT and FQNNGV. The CDR3 totals 16 residues.

The CDR3 sequence: CASSFSRNTIYF. CDR3 sequence (DNA): TGTGCCAGCAGTTTCAGTAGAAACACCATATATTTT. This chain uses TRBV12-3 or TRBV12-4 with TRBJ1-3; no clear D gene. With 3 bases removed from V and 5 bases from J, the gap between germline ends came to 5 bases. The CDR3 loop spans 12 amino acids.

The chain couples TRBV29-1 to TRBJ2-3, with D possibly being TRBD1 (5 bases). Between the trimmed V and J ends, which lost 6 bases and 4 bases, there was a span of 23 bases. This CDR3 has 16 residues. Germline V gene lookup returns CDR1 SQVTM and CDR2 ANQGSEA. The CDR3 region is CSVQARTSFAADTQYF. CDR3 coding DNA: TGCAGCGTACAGGCGAGGACGTCCTTCGCCGCAGATACGCAGTATTTT.

This clone was seen more than once but under ten times. J is TRBJ2-7 and V is TRBV7-9, with D possibly TRBD1 on 6 matching bases. In germline, CDR1 is SEHNR, CDR2 FQNEAQ (reference sequence). With 5 bases removed from V and 7 bases from J, the gap between germline ends came to 24 bases. The CDR3 length is 16 residues. CDR3 region: CASSPPLDRNLGEQYF. For the CDR3, the DNA is TGTGCCAGCAGCCCGCCCCTCGACAGGAACCTAGGGGAGCAGTACTTC.

V is TRBV7-6 and J is TRBJ1-3; possibly TRBD1 for D (5 bases). V lost 5 bases, J lost 4 bases, and 18 bases lay in between. The CDR3 is 16 residues long. Germline-derived CDR1 and CDR2 are SGHVS and FNYEAQ. This CDR3 reads CASSLLQAPGGNTIYF. The CDR3 DNA reads as TGTGCCAGCAGCCTGTTACAGGCCCCGGGGGGAAACACCATATATTTT. The complete variable domain, with remaining parts taken from reference TRBV7-6 and TRBJ1-3, reads GAGVSQSPRYKVTKRGQDVALRCDPISGHVSLYWYRQALGQGPEFLTYFNYEAQQDKSGLPNDRFSAERPEGSISTLTIQRTEQRDSAMYRCASSLLQAPGGNTIYFGEGSWLTVV.

The chain recombines TRBV14 with TRBJ1-2; no reliable D call. Germline V gives CDR1 SGHDN, CDR2 FVKESK. The V and J ends lost 1 base and 4 bases respectively, with 10 bases between them. The CDR3 totals 14 residues. CDR3 in amino acids: CASSQVPTGYGYTF. Here the CDR3 DNA reads TGTGCCAGCAGCCAAGTCCCCACTGGCTATGGCTACACCTTC.

For the CDR3, the DNA is TGTGCCACCAGTGATTTTTATGGCCATCACAATGAGCAGTTCTTC. It translates to CATSDFYGHHNEQFF. The chain couples TRBV24-1 to TRBJ2-1; D is uncertain. The CDR3 runs 15 residues. The germline V and J ends were trimmed by 1 base and 5 bases, with 11 bases remaining between them. Germline CDR1 reads KGHDR; CDR2 reads SFDVKD.

The genes are TRBV5-5 and TRBJ1-6; 7 bases are a match to TRBD1. This CDR3 has 15 residues. Per germline, CDR1 SGHKS and CDR2 YYEKEE (reference sequence). The trim removed 3 bases at V and 5 bases at J, leaving 5 bases unmatched. The CDR3, as DNA: TGTGCCAGCAGCTCTGGGACAGCTAATAATTCACCCCTCCACTTT. Residues: CASSSGTANNSPLHF. Together with reference TRBV5-5 and TRBJ1-6, the CDR3 gives the full variable domain: DAGVTQSPTHLIKTRGQQVTLRCSPISGHKSVSWYQQVLGQGPQFIFQYYEKEERGRGNFPDRFSARQFPNYSSELNVNALLLGDSALYLCASSSGTANNSPLHFGNGTRLTVT.

The chain recombines TRBV13 with TRBJ1-6; no definite D call. V lost 0 bases and J 7 bases, leaving 13 bases between the germline ends. The CDR3 totals 16 residues. CDR1 is PRHDT and CDR2 is FYEKMQ in the germline V gene (reference sequence). The DNA for the CDR3 is TGTGCCAGCAGCTTAGGCCTAGGATCTGGGAATTCACCCCTCCACTTT. It translates to CASSLGLGSGNSPLHF.

The chain couples TRBV6-6 to TRBJ1-6; a possible D gene is TRBD1 (5 bases). Trimming took 6 bases from V and 9 from J, leaving 18 bases between them. Germline-derived CDR1 and CDR2 are MNHNY and SVGAGI (reference sequence). The length of the CDR3 is 15 residues. The CDR3 protein is CASSQGEGIGSPLHF. CDR3 DNA sequence: TGTGCCAGCAGCCAAGGGGAGGGTATTGGTTCACCCCTCCACTTT.

The chain carries TRBV6-2 or TRBV6-3 and TRBJ2-7; 7 bases are a match to TRBD2. Germline CDR1 MNHEY, CDR2 SVGEGT. V lost 4 bases, J lost 7 bases, and 7 bases stayed unmatched. This CDR3 is 13 amino acids long. The CDR3: CASSSLAAGEQYF. The DNA for the CDR3 is TGTGCCAGCAGTTCCCTAGCAGCGGGGGAGCAGTACTTC.

Here the CDR3 reads CSVGPLQGFSIDYGYTF. CDR3 sequence (DNA): TGCAGCGTTGGCCCTTTACAGGGGTTCAGCATCGACTATGGCTACACCTTC. V and J are TRBV29-1 and TRBJ1-2; 7 bases fit TRBD1. Losses at the gene ends were 4 bases for V and 3 bases for J; bases not matched to a gene: 17. CDR3 length equals 17 residues. Germline assignment: CDR1 SQVTM and CDR2 ANQGSEA.

The rearrangement joins TRBV7-3 to TRBJ2-7; D may be TRBD2 (5 bases). Deletions cut 5 bases from V and 7 bases from J, with 15 bases between. The germline V gene has CDR1 SGHTA and CDR2 FQGTGA. The CDR3 loop spans 13 amino acids. The CDR3 DNA follows: TGTGCCAGCAGCCGGGAACCCACTCTTGAGCAGTACTTC. Its protein product is CASSREPTLEQYF.

V is TRBV24-1 and J is TRBJ2-7; D not certain. The germline CDR1 and CDR2 sequences are KGHDR and SFDVKD. Trimming cost V 7 bases and J 1 base, with 7 bases left between them. This CDR3 has 12 residues. Here the CDR3 DNA reads TGTGCCACCAGCGGCGAATCCTACGAGCAGTACTTC. Residues: CATSGESYEQYF.

The chain recombines TRBV19 with TRBJ2-3, with D possibly TRBD2 on 7 matching bases. The germline V and J ends were trimmed by 3 bases and 7 bases, with 11 bases remaining between them. There are 13 residues in the CDR3. The germline CDR1 and CDR2 sequences are LNHDA and SQIVND (reference sequence). The CDR3 protein is CASSMGGAYTQYF. In nucleotides, the CDR3 is TGTGCCAGTAGTATGGGGGGGGCTTATACGCAGTATTTT.

The J gene is TRBJ1-2, the V gene TRBV10-2, with D unresolved. CDR1 is WSHSY, CDR2 SAAADI, per germline. The CDR3 has 12 residues. Between the trimmed V and J ends, which lost 2 bases and 12 bases, there was a span of 13 bases. CDR3 sequence (DNA): TGCGCCAGCAGTGAGAGACTCCTAGGCCACACCTTC. It is translated as CASSERLLGHTF.

The chain is built from TRBV27 and TRBJ2-7, with a tentative D call TRBD2 (5 bases). The CDR3 contains 14 residues. Germline V gene data show CDR1 as MNHEY and CDR2 as SMNVEV (reference sequence). V lost 4 bases and J lost 0, with 10 bases in between. This chain's CDR3 is CASSYSGSSYEQYF. The CDR3 DNA reads as TGTGCCAGCAGTTACAGTGGGAGCTCCTACGAGCAGTACTTC.

The CDR3 region has the DNA TGTGCCAGCAGTTTGTCGGACACTGAAGCTTTCTTT. It translates to CASSLSDTEAFF. The V call is TRBV6-2 or TRBV6-3, the J call TRBJ1-1; D not resolved. Germline V gene data show CDR1 as MNHEY and CDR2 as SVGEGT. The CDR3 is 12 amino acids. The V end was cut by 4 bases, the J end by 3 bases, with 6 bases between.